The clone carrying this TCR beta chain was found once. The sample comes from a study of blood T cell repertoires in COVID-19. Clones were sequenced by immunoSEQ multiplex PCR, and TCRdb holds only the in-frame ones, with some missing. The sample yields under 150,000 clones, approximately 85% seen once. This TCR was sampled from a man aged 35 to 55 with acute or convalescent COVID-19. What was sequenced was peripheral blood.

DNA of the CDR3: TGTGCCAGCAGCTTAGTGGGAGGGACCGCAGATACGCAGTATTTT. It yields the protein CASSLVGGTADTQYF. The rearrangement joins TRBV11-2 to TRBJ2-3; TRBD2 matches 7 bases. After removal of 1 base from V and 4 bases from J, the junction contained 5 bases not matched to a gene. The germline V gene has CDR1 SGHAT and CDR2 FQNNGV. The CDR3 runs to 15 residues. The full variable domain, rest sourced from reference TRBV11-2 and TRBJ2-3, is EAGVAQSPRYKIIEKRQSVAFWCNPISGHATLYWYQQILGQGPKLLIQFQNNGVVDDSQLPKDRFSAERLKGVDSTLKIQPAKLEDSAVYLCASSLVGGTADTQYFGPGTRLTVL.